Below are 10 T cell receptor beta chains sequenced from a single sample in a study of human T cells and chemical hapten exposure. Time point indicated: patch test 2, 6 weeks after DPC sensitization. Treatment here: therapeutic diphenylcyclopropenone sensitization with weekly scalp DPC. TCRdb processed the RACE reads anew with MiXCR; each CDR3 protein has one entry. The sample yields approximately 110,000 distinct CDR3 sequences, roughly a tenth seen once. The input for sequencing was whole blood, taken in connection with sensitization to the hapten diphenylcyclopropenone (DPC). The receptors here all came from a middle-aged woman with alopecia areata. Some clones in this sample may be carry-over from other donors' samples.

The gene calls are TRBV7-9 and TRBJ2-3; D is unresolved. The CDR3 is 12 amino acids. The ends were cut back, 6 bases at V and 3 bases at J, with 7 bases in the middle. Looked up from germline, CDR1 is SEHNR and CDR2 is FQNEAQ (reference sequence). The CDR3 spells CASRMGTDTQYF. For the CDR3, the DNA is TGTGCCAGCAGGATGGGAACAGATACGCAGTATTTT.

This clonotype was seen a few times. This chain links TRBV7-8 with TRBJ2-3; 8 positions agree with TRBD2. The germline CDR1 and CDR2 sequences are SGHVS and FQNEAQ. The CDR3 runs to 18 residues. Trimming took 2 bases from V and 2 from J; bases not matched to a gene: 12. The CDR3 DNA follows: TGTGCCAGCAGCTTATCCGGGGGGGCGGCGGACTCCACAGATACGCAGTATTTT. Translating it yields CASSLSGGAADSTDTQYF.

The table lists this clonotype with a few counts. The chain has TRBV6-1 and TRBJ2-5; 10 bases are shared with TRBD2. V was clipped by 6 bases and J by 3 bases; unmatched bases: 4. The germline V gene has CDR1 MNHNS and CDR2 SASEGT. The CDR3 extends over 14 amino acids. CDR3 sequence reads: CASRGSGGEETQYF. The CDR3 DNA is TGTGCCAGCAGGGGGAGCGGGGGGGAAGAGACCCAGTACTTC.

This CDR3 reads CSVDLGTDTQYF. CDR3 sequence (DNA): TGCAGCGTTGATCTGGGCACAGATACGCAGTATTTT. The chain links TRBV29-1 to TRBJ2-3; no clear D. CDR1 and CDR2 (germline): SQVTM, ANQGSEA. The CDR3 runs to 12 residues. Trimming pared 3 bases from V and 1 base from J, leaving 5 bases between.

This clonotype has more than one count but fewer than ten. CDR3 nucleotide sequence: TGTGCCAGCAGTGATACTAGCGGGAGCACAGATACGCAGTATTTT. It codes for CASSDTSGSTDTQYF. The chain combines TRBV2 with TRBJ2-3; 9 positions match TRBD2. The CDR3 is made up of 15 amino acids. CDR1 and CDR2 from the germline V gene are SNHLY and FYNNEI. Germline trimming cut 3 bases from V and 0 bases from J; bases unmatched to any gene: 1.

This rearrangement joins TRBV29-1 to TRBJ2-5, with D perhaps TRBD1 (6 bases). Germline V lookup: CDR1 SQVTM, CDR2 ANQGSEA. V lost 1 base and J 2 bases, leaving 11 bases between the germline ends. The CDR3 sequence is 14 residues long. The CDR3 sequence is CSVEGQEVQETQYF. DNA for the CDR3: TGCAGCGTTGAAGGACAGGAGGTTCAAGAGACCCAGTACTTC.

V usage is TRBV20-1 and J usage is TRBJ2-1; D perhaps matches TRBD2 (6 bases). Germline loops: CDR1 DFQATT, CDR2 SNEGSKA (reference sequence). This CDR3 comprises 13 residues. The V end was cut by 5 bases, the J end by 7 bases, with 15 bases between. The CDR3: CSAPGAGRNEQFF. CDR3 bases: TGCAGTGCTCCCGGGGCGGGGCGGAATGAGCAGTTCTTC.

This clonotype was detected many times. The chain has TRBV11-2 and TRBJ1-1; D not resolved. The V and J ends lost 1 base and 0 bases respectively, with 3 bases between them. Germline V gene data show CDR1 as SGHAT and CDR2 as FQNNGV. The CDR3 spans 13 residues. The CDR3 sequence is CASSLVLNTEAFF. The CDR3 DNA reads TGTGCCAGCAGCTTAGTTCTGAACACTGAAGCTTTCTTT.

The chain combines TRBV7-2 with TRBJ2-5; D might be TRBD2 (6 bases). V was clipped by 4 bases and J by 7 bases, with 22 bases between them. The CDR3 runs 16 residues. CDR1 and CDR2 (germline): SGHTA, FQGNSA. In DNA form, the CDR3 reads TGTGCCAGCAGCTCTACTTGGACTACTTCAACAAGGACCCAGTACTTC. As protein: CASSSTWTTSTRTQYF.

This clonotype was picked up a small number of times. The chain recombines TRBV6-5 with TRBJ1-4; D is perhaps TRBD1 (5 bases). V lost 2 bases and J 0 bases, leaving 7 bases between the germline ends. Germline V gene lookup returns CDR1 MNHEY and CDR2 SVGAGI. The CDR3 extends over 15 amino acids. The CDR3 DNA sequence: TGTGCCAGCAGTTACGACAGAGCAACTAATGAAAAACTGTTTTTT. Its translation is CASSYDRATNEKLFF.